What follows are 6 T cell receptor beta chains derived from one specimen sequenced in a study of blood T cell repertoires in COVID-19. Some clones are missing from TCRdb's copy, which holds only in-frame ones; the method was immunoSEQ multiplex PCR. The sample has around 250,000 clones, roughly 86% seen once. Source material: peripheral blood. The source is a human donor in a cohort sampled during active COVID-19.

The V gene is TRBV4-1, the J gene TRBJ1-3, with 9 nucleotides matching TRBD1. The CDR3 has 17 amino acids. J gave up 7 bases and V 3 bases, and 13 bases lay outside the gene matches. The germline V gene encodes CDR1 MGHRA and CDR2 YSYEKL. CDR3 bases: TGCGCCAGCAGCCAGAACTCCAGGGGACAGGGAACGAACACCATATATTTT. The encoded protein is CASSQNSRGQGTNTIYF.

The rearrangement links TRBV7-9 to TRBJ1-1; a weak D match, TRBD1 (5 bases). The CDR3 totals 13 residues. The germline V and J ends were trimmed by 5 bases and 1 base, with 8 bases remaining between them. Germline V gives CDR1 SEHNR, CDR2 FQNEAQ (reference sequence). In nucleotides, the CDR3 is TGTGCCAGCAGCCTGACAGAGAACACTGAAGCTTTCTTT. Translating gives CASSLTENTEAFF.

The chain has TRBV20-1 and TRBJ2-5; D is possibly TRBD1 (5 bases). CDR1 and CDR2 (germline): DFQATT, SNEGSKA (reference sequence). This CDR3 has 12 residues. V lost 3 bases and J lost 5, with 10 bases in between. The CDR3 protein is CSASHQGETQYF. The CDR3 bases are TGCAGTGCTAGTCACCAGGGCGAGACCCAGTACTTC.

The chain uses TRBV7-2 and TRBJ2-3; TRBD2 might be the D (6 bases). V was shortened by 1 base and J by 3 bases, with 20 bases between the two germline ends. Germline-derived CDR1 and CDR2 are SGHTA and FQGNSA. This CDR3 has 18 amino acids. The CDR3 is CASSLVSGAGWGTDTQYF. Written as DNA, the CDR3 is TGTGCCAGCAGCTTAGTTTCAGGAGCGGGCTGGGGGACAGATACGCAGTATTTT.

A single count supports this clone. V usage is TRBV6-5 and J usage is TRBJ1-5; the D gene is possibly TRBD1 (6 bases). Germline CDR1 reads MNHEY; CDR2 reads SVGAGI. The CDR3 is 14 residues long. The V gene lost 7 bases and the J gene lost 3 bases, with 13 bases spanning the gap. The CDR3 spells CASTKRTVNQPQHF. In DNA form, the CDR3 reads TGTGCCAGCACCAAACGGACAGTCAATCAGCCCCAGCATTTT.

In its sample, this clone was seen a few times. The junction departs from germline at one end; a sequencing error may be responsible. The CDR3 reads CASSTQLEEFF. The CDR3 DNA reads TGTGCCAGCAGTACTCAACTTGAGGAGTTCTTC. V gene TRBV6-5 combines with J gene TRBJ2-1; D ambiguous. Germline V gene lookup returns CDR1 MNHEY and CDR2 SVGAGI. The CDR3 loop spans 11 amino acids.